Sequencing of this T cell receptor (beta chain) was carried out in a study of T cell responses to AZD1222 COVID-19 vaccine. Study conclusions and caveats: The number of AZD1222 recipients seropositive at baseline was only five to seven.

The germline V gene encodes CDR1 SGHRS and CDR2 YFSETQ. Trimming stripped 4 bases from V and 0 bases from J, with 14 bases between. This CDR3 comprises 16 residues. On this clone: Its antigen is as yet unknown.

Only in-frame clones appear in the TCRdb table, and some are missing; sequencing was by immunoSEQ multiplex PCR. The table lists fewer than 250,000 clones, around 94% of them singletons. The chain links TRBV5-1 to TRBJ2-1; tentative D call: TRBD1 (5 bases). The TCR sequence derives from an adult in good health. The sequences come from peripheral blood, collected on day 0 of AZD1222 vaccination. The CDR3 DNA reads as TGCGCCAGCAGCGTCGGATGGGGCTTCTCCTACAATGAGCAGTTCTTC. Its translation: CASSVGWGFSYNEQFF.